A single sample gave rise to the 21 T cell receptor beta chains below, sequenced in a study of cytomegalovirus exposure and HLA in healthy donors. Researchers ran the PCR with 60 Vbeta and 13 Jbeta primers. Method: immunoSEQ multiplex PCR; TCRdb's copy keeps in-frame clones and lacks some. Of about 110,000 clones listed, roughly 80% are singletons. The sequenced sample consisted of PBMCs. These TCRs come from a man aged 35 to 55 in good health and CMV-seronegative.

This clone was seen just once. This chain links TRBV6-1 with TRBJ1-5; D is possibly TRBD1 (6 bases). The CDR3 contains 14 residues. Per germline, CDR1 MNHNS and CDR2 SASEGT. V lost 3 bases and J lost 5, with 11 bases in between. CDR3 nucleotide sequence: TGTGCCAGCAGTGACCTACAGGGAGATCAGCCCCAGCATTTT. Encoded protein: CASSDLQGDQPQHF.

V and J are TRBV4-1 and TRBJ2-1, with a tentative D call TRBD2 (7 bases). V was pared by 2 bases and J by 6 bases, with 14 bases between. CDR3 length equals 15 residues. Germline CDR1 and CDR2: MGHRA and YSYEKL. The CDR3 is CASSQIGGRFNEQFF. The CDR3 DNA is TGCGCCAGCAGCCAAATCGGGGGGCGGTTCAATGAGCAGTTCTTC.

The genes are TRBV5-4 and TRBJ2-7; D is perhaps TRBD1 (6 bases). Germline loops: CDR1 SGHNT, CDR2 YYREEE (reference sequence). V gave up 3 bases and J gave up 7 bases, with 14 bases separating them. The CDR3 totals 13 residues. The CDR3 protein is CASSSGRGSEQYF. The CDR3 coding sequence is TGTGCCAGCAGCTCTGGCAGGGGCAGTGAGCAGTACTTC.

This chain uses TRBV14 with TRBJ2-5; 9 bases agree with TRBD2. The CDR3 sequence is 15 residues long. CDR1 is SGHDN and CDR2 is FVKESK in the germline V gene. Trimming at V came to 0 bases and at J to 5 bases, leaving 4 bases not matched to a gene. The CDR3 DNA is TGTGCCAGCAGCCAAGATCGCGGGGGGGTTGAGACCCAGTACTTC. Its protein product is CASSQDRGGVETQYF.

This clone was seen just once. V and J are TRBV5-8 and TRBJ2-3; 7 bases match TRBD1. Losses at the gene ends were 3 bases for V and 4 bases for J; bases not matched to a gene: 11. There are 16 residues in the CDR3. Germline V gene lookup returns CDR1 SGHTS and CDR2 YDEGEE. CDR3 sequence reads: CASSWGQSNSPDTQYF. In DNA, the CDR3 is TGTGCCAGCAGCTGGGGACAGTCGAATAGCCCAGATACGCAGTATTTT.

The chain carries TRBV7-2 and TRBJ1-1; D not resolved. Per germline, CDR1 SGHTA and CDR2 FQGNSA. V lost 2 bases to trimming and J lost 0 bases, with 4 bases between them. The length of the CDR3 is 13 residues. The CDR3 coding sequence is TGTGCCAGCAGCTTATCGGTGAACACTGAAGCTTTCTTT. Protein: CASSLSVNTEAFF. Looking up the rest from reference TRBV7-2 and TRBJ1-1 gives the full variable domain: GAGVSQSPSNKVTEKGKDVELRCDPISGHTALYWYRQSLGQGLEFLIYFQGNSAPDKSGLPSDRFSAERTGGSVSTLTIQRTQQEDSAVYLCASSLSVNTEAFFGQGTRLTVV.

There are a few counts of this clone. J is TRBJ1-4 and V is TRBV6-1; D is undetermined. The CDR3 contains 15 residues. Trimming removed 7 bases from V and 7 bases from J, with 19 bases in between. Per germline, CDR1 MNHNS and CDR2 SASEGT. The CDR3 reads CASNNDPSASEKLFF. The CDR3 DNA follows: TGTGCCAGCAATAATGACCCATCGGCTAGTGAAAAACTGTTTTTT.

The rearrangement uses TRBV2 and TRBJ2-3; maybe TRBD2 (5 bases). The V end lost 8 bases, the J end lost 1 base, and 16 bases lay between the germline ends. CDR1 and CDR2 (germline): SNHLY, FYNNEI. The CDR3 has 15 amino acids. The CDR3 spells CASGRRGLGTDTQYF. The CDR3 DNA follows: TGTGCCAGCGGCCGACGCGGGCTAGGCACAGATACGCAGTATTTT. Looking up the rest from reference TRBV2 and TRBJ2-3 gives the full variable domain: EPEVTQTPSHQVTQMGQEVILRCVPISNHLYFYWYRQILGQKVEFLVSFYNNEISEKSEIFDDQFSVERPDGSNFTLKIRSTKLEDSAMYFCASGRRGLGTDTQYFGPGTRLTVL.

This chain joins TRBV5-1 and TRBJ2-1; 7 bases map to TRBD2. This CDR3 has 18 residues. V shed 0 bases, J shed 0 bases, and the junction held 9 bases outside the gene matches. Looked up from germline, CDR1 is SGHRS and CDR2 is YFSETQ. The CDR3 DNA reads TGCGCCAGCAGCTTGGTTGGCGCGGGGGTTAGCTCCTACAATGAGCAGTTCTTC. Translated: CASSLVGAGVSSYNEQFF. Full variable domain (missing parts from reference TRBV5-1 and TRBJ2-1): KAGVTQTPRYLIKTRGQQVTLSCSPISGHRSVSWYQQTPGQGLQFLFEYFSETQRNKGNFPGRFSGRQFSNSRSEMNVSTLELGDSALYLCASSLVGAGVSSYNEQFFGPGTRLTVL.

This CDR3 is CASSPRDSSGETQYF. Written as DNA, the CDR3 is TGTGCCAGCAGCCCCAGGGACAGCTCAGGGGAGACCCAGTACTTC. This rearrangement joins TRBV9 to TRBJ2-5; 7 bases agree with TRBD1. The CDR3 is 15 amino acids. V lost 4 bases to trimming and J lost 5 bases; unmatched junction nucleotides: 11. Per the germline V gene, CDR1 is SGDLS and CDR2 is YYNGEE.

The genes are TRBV19 and TRBJ2-7; 10 positions agree with TRBD1. Losses at the gene ends were 6 bases for V and 7 bases for J; bases not matched to a gene: 12. Germline values: CDR1 LNHDA, CDR2 SQIVND (reference sequence). The CDR3 consists of 15 residues. For the CDR3, the DNA is TGTGCCAGTAGCCCGATGGGGACAGGGGCTGTAGAGCAGTACTTC. As protein: CASSPMGTGAVEQYF.

The gene calls are TRBV14 and TRBJ1-6, with D uncertain. Between the trimmed V and J ends, which lost 0 bases and 7 bases, there was a span of 10 bases. This CDR3 has 15 amino acids. Germline-derived CDR1 and CDR2 are SGHDN and FVKESK. For the CDR3, the DNA is TGTGCCAGCAGCCAAGAAATTTCTTCCAATTCACCCCTCCACTTT. Amino acids: CASSQEISSNSPLHF.

The rearrangement uses TRBV10-1 and TRBJ2-1, with 9 bases identical to TRBD2. The CDR3 is 15 amino acids. The J segment lost 0 bases and the V segment lost 6 bases, leaving 3 bases of the junction unmatched. CDR1 and CDR2 (germline): WNHNN, SYGVQD (reference sequence). CDR3 residues: CASSLAGSSYNEQFF. The CDR3 bases are TGCGCCAGCAGCCTAGCGGGGAGCTCCTACAATGAGCAGTTCTTC.

The V and J genes are TRBV7-3 and TRBJ2-2; a possible D gene is TRBD1 (5 bases). Germline CDR1 and CDR2: SGHTA and FQGTGA. The CDR3 runs 13 residues. The germline V and J ends were trimmed by 5 bases and 6 bases, with 10 bases remaining between them. CDR3 amino acids: CASSLRVAGELFF. In nucleotides, the CDR3 is TGTGCCAGCAGCCTCAGGGTGGCCGGGGAGCTGTTTTTT.

The V gene is TRBV9, the J gene TRBJ1-2, with a tentative D call TRBD1 (6 bases). Looked up from germline, CDR1 is SGDLS and CDR2 is YYNGEE. V was trimmed by 4 bases and J by 3 bases, leaving 10 bases between them. The CDR3 contains 13 residues. The CDR3 DNA reads as TGTGCCAGCAGCAGGGGGGGAGACTATGGCTACACCTTC. Translation: CASSRGGDYGYTF. Full variable domain (remainder filled in from reference TRBV9 and TRBJ1-2): DSGVTQTPKHLITATGQRVTLRCSPRSGDLSVYWYQQSLDQGLQFLIQYYNGEERAKGNILERFSAQQFPDLHSELNLSSLELGDSALYFCASSRGGDYGYTFGSGTRLTVV.

The rearrangement links TRBV5-6 to TRBJ1-2; possible D gene TRBD1, 6 bases. Trimming took off 4 bases at V and 4 bases at J, with 17 bases between the two ends. The CDR3 is 15 amino acids. From germline, CDR1 is SGHDT and CDR2 YYEEEE. The CDR3 protein is CASSRRGGRPYGYTF. The CDR3 DNA is TGTGCCAGCAGCCGGCGCGGGGGCCGTCCCTATGGCTACACCTTC.

V gene TRBV10-2 combines with J gene TRBJ2-5, with a weak D call TRBD2 (6 bases). The V and J ends lost 6 bases and 5 bases respectively, with 10 bases between them. Germline CDR1 reads WSHSY; CDR2 reads SAAADI. The CDR3 has 12 amino acids. The CDR3 loop reads CASSNRGETQYF. For the CDR3, the DNA is TGCGCCAGCAGCAACCGGGGGGAGACCCAGTACTTC.

The gene calls are TRBV7-6 and TRBJ1-4; no reliable D call. Trimming removed 3 bases at V and 7 bases at J, with 9 bases between. CDR1 and CDR2 from the germline V gene are SGHVS and FNYEAQ. CDR3 length equals 13 residues. CDR3 bases: TGTGCCAGCAGCTTGACAACGAGTGAAAAACTGTTTTTT. Protein sequence: CASSLTTSEKLFF.

CDR3 protein: CASSTRVYSYEQYF. CDR3 in DNA: TGTGCCAGTAGTACCCGGGTCTACTCCTACGAGCAGTACTTC. J is TRBJ2-7 and V is TRBV19, with unresolved D. The V end lost 4 bases, the J end lost 0 bases, and 10 bases lay between the germline ends. CDR1 and CDR2 (germline): LNHDA, SQIVND (reference sequence). The CDR3 has 14 residues. Combining the CDR3 with reference TRBV19 and TRBJ2-7 gives the whole variable domain DGGITQSPKYLFRKEGQNVTLSCEQNLNHDAMYWYRQDPGQGLRLIYYSQIVNDFQKGDIAEGYSVSREKKESFPLTVTSAQKNPTAFYLCASSTRVYSYEQYFGPGTRLTVT.

This chain links TRBV6-1 with TRBJ1-1; D is uncertain. Germline V lookup: CDR1 MNHNS, CDR2 SASEGT. The CDR3 has 13 amino acids. V was cut by 2 bases and J by 5 bases, with 9 bases left in between. The CDR3 region has the DNA TGTGCCAGCAGTGAACTGGAGAGTACTGAAGCTTTCTTT. This translates into CASSELESTEAFF.

This chain's CDR3 is CASRRPGQGLYEQYF. CDR3 bases: TGTGCCAGCAGGCGCCCGGGACAGGGGCTCTACGAGCAGTACTTC. The V call is TRBV6-5, the J call TRBJ2-7; 10 positions match TRBD1. The CDR3 has 15 amino acids. Germline values: CDR1 MNHEY, CDR2 SVGAGI. V was pared by 6 bases and J by 3 bases, with 8 bases of the junction left unmatched.